These T cell receptor beta chains were read from a single sample in a study of T cells in Graves' hyperthyroidism and ophthalmopathy. One entry per CDR3 protein results from TCRdb running MiXCR on the multiplex PCR reads. The sample lists roughly 510,000 distinct CDR3 sequences, approximately 48% seen once, with roughly 45% in the top ten. Specimen: peripheral blood or thyroid tissue (not recorded which). Receptors originate from an adult woman with Graves' disease, either hyperthyroidism or ophthalmopathy (not recorded which). CDR3s include the opening cysteine and the closing phenylalanine or tryptophan. The D gene is left open where the match is weak.

>12|NA|TRBV29-1|TRBJ2-7
CSTKVGPYEQYF
>15|TRBD1|TRBV19|TRBJ1-5
CASMPRGVNNQPQHF
>14|NA|TRBV20-1|NA
CSARGTASRETQYF
>14|TRBD1|TRBV5-8|TRBJ1-3
CASTADREGNTIYF
>14|NA|TRBV20-1|TRBJ1-3
CSARTAGSGNTIYF
>12|NA|TRBV20-1|TRBJ1-2
CSASWRNYGYTF
>14|NA|TRBV11-2|TRBJ2-5
CASIDQRGGETQYF
>13|NA|TRBV19|TRBJ2-2
CASSISRTGELFF
>13|NA|TRBV7-8|TRBJ2-5
CASRLRDQETQYF
>12|NA|TRBV10-3|TRBJ1-2
CAIQQGDDGYTF
>13|NA|TRBV11-3|TRBJ2-3
CASSAQMPDTQYF
>14|NA|TRBV7-7|TRBJ1-5
CASSRTSGRDVEHF
>16|TRBD1|TRBV25-1|TRBJ1-5
CASSGDRGRGNQPQHF
>13|NA|TRBV2|TRBJ1-6
CASVGGPRSPLHF
>14|NA|TRBV6-5|TRBJ1-1
CASRTGVPNTEAFF
>11|NA|TRBV12-3/TRBV12-4|TRBJ2-7
CASNNVSEQYF
>17|TRBD1|TRBV4-1|TRBJ2-6
CASSRSSGGIRANVLTF
>13|TRBD1|TRBV7-2|TRBJ1-5
CASSLETGKTQHF
>14|TRBD2|TRBV10-2|TRBJ2-7
CASRGGAGAYEQYF
>19|TRBD1|TRBV24-1|TRBJ1-1
CATSDPVGGQGAMNTEAFF
>16|NA|TRBV7-3|TRBJ1-2
CASSLTLQAFGYGYTF
>12|NA|TRBV7-2|TRBJ1-1
CASSWTVTEAFF
>17|TRBD1|TRBV12-3/TRBV12-4|TRBJ1-3
CASNLISGTGSRNTIYF
>14|TRBD1|TRBV29-1|TRBJ2-7
CSVVTGTGGYEQYF
>13|NA|TRBV29-1|TRBJ1-1
CSGSSARDTEAFF
>15|TRBD1|TRBV7-2|TRBJ1-5
CASRQDRGSNQPQHF
>14|NA|TRBV5-1|TRBJ1-3
CASSLAGLGDTIYF
>13|TRBD1|TRBV7-9|TRBJ2-7
CASSWGQEYEQYF
>13|NA|TRBV29-1|TRBJ1-4
CSVEGGREEKLFF
>13|NA|TRBV29-1|TRBJ2-5
CSVPRRPRETQYF
>11|NA|TRBV29-1|TRBJ2-1
CSVDGIVEQFF
>14|TRBD1|TRBV20-1|TRBJ1-6
CRTGESSYNSPLHF
>13|NA|TRBV20-1|TRBJ2-2
CSAHRSGTGELFF
>15|TRBD2|TRBV7-2|TRBJ2-5
CASSASSGSTKTQYF
>14|NA|TRBV20-1|TRBJ1-4
CSARDLATNEKLFF
>13|NA|TRBV20-1|TRBJ1-6
CSARGGTWSPLHF
>14|NA|TRBV10-1|TRBJ2-5
CASSEGHGKETQYF
>16|NA|TRBV7-6|TRBJ1-4
CASSLGPGGTNEKLFF
>13|NA|TRBV7-8|TRBJ1-1
CASSLVRFTEAFF
>15|TRBD2|TRBV6-6|TRBJ2-7
CASNPSGRARNEQYF
>16|TRBD1|TRBV6-4|TRBJ2-2
CASSDSPGQGTGELFF
>17|NA|TRBV5-7|TRBJ1-1
CASSQEDFGPLSTEAFF
>13|NA|TRBV29-1|TRBJ2-7
CSAATPGLQEQYF
>13|NA|TRBV29-1|TRBJ1-6
CSVVVREGSPLHF
>15|TRBD2|TRBV4-1|TRBJ2-5
CASSRLPGGRETQYF
>11|TRBD1|TRBV20-1|TRBJ2-5
CQGQHQETQYF
>13|NA|TRBV10-2|TRBJ1-2
CASRGTNRHGYTF
>14|TRBD1|TRBV11-2|TRBJ2-7
CASLGSTGDYEQYF
>12|NA|TRBV6-2/TRBV6-3|TRBJ2-5
CASCSLQETQYF
>15|TRBD1|TRBV7-9|TRBJ1-6
CASSHRDSSVSPLHF
>11|NA|TRBV20-1|TRBJ1-1
CSARGSSEAFF
>15|TRBD1|TRBV24-1|TRBJ2-2
CATSDPRQGTGELFF
>15|TRBD1|TRBV5-1|TRBJ1-1
CASSTQGSPNTEAFF
>11|TRBD1|TRBV10-3|TRBJ1-6
CAISGDRVIHF
>13|NA|TRBV10-3|TRBJ1-3
CAISAGMMNTIYF
>13|TRBD2|TRBV28|TRBJ2-5
CASNLAGVETQYF
>17|NA|TRBV15|TRBJ1-4
CATSREGPGGPNEKLFF
>13|NA|TRBV2|TRBJ2-2
CASSASDTGELFF
>13|TRBD1|TRBV2|TRBJ2-7
CASRETGGYEQYF
>16|NA|TRBV10-3|TRBJ2-7
CAISESGQGSSYEQYF